This T cell receptor beta chain was sequenced for a study of blood T cell repertoires in COVID-19. In the authors' methods: Amplification from reference gene primers served as the basis for estimated nucleated cell counts. TCRdb's table, derived via immunoSEQ multiplex PCR, lists solely in-frame clones and lacks some. The DNA was the basis for D and trimming; V, J and clone size are from that table. Among about 64,000 clones listed, 60% to 80% were seen once. The sample taken for sequencing was peripheral blood. The receptor comes from a man older than 75 with acute or convalescent COVID-19.

Written as DNA, the CDR3 is TGTGCCAGCAGTCGCACAGGGGTCCAAGAGACCCAGTACTTC. Its translation: CASSRTGVQETQYF. The chain joins TRBV27 to TRBJ2-5; 7 bases map to TRBD1. Trimming at V came to 5 bases and at J to 1 base, leaving 4 bases not matched to a gene. The V gene's germline CDR1 is MNHEY and CDR2 SMNVEV (reference sequence). This CDR3 is 14 amino acids long.